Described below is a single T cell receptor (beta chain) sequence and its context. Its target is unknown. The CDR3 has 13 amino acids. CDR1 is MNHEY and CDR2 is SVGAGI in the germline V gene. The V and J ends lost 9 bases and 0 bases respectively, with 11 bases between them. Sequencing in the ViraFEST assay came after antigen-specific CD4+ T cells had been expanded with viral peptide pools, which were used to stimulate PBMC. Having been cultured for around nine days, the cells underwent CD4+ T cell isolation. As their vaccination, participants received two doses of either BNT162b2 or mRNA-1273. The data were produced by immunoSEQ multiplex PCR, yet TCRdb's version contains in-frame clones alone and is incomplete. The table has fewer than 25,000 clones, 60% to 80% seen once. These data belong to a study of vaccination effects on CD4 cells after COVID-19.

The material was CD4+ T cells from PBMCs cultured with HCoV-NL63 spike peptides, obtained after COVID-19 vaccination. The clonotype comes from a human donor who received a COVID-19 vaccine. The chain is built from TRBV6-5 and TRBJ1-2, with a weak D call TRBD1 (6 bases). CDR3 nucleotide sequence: TGTGCCAGTATGGACAGAGCTAACTATGGCTACACCTTC. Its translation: CASMDRANYGYTF.